The 3 T cell receptor beta chains reported below all come from one sample, sequenced in a study of T cell responses to AZD1222 COVID-19 vaccine (dated by TCRdb to the early 2020s). Preparation of the library involved the immunoSEQ multiplex PCR assay. TCRdb mirrors the immuneACCESS table, restricted to in-frame sequences. Some clones are absent from its copies; in checked studies, under half trace to an unresolved V gene, and the reason for the others is unknown. The sample contains 100,000 to 130,000 clones, 75% to 95% of them found a single time. The ten largest clones capture about 6.6% of the sample. Explained via the paper, the time point label denotes: about 28 days (+/-7) after the second vaccine dose. Sequences were derived from peripheral blood, sampled 28 days after the second AZD1222 dose. Source of these receptors: an adult who received the AZD1222 COVID-19 vaccine.

In nucleotides, the CDR3 is TGTGCCAGCAGCCTGGGGGAGGACTATGGCTACACCTTC. Translated: CASSLGEDYGYTF. The J gene is TRBJ1-2, the V gene TRBV7-2; weak D call: TRBD1 (5 bases). Trimming removed 5 bases at V and 3 bases at J, with 10 bases between. Germline loops: CDR1 SGHTA, CDR2 FQGNSA. The CDR3 has 13 residues.

The CDR3: CSASVMSSYEQYF. DNA for the CDR3: TGCAGTGCTAGTGTCATGAGCTCCTACGAGCAGTACTTC. This sequence joins TRBV20-1 and TRBJ2-7; D remains ambiguous. In germline, CDR1 is DFQATT, CDR2 SNEGSKA (reference sequence). V was clipped by 3 bases and J by 0 bases, with 9 bases between them. The CDR3 is 13 amino acids.

The chain links TRBV7-8 to TRBJ2-3, with TRBD2 matching over 11 bases. Trimming cost V 6 bases and J 7 bases; bases outside gene matches: 9. This CDR3 region has 15 residues. Germline V gene data show CDR1 as SGHVS and CDR2 as FQNEAQ. CDR3 DNA sequence: TGTGCCAGCAGGTTACTAGCGGGAGAGGGGTATACGCAGTATTTT. Translated, it gives CASRLLAGEGYTQYF.